Listed here are 25 T cell receptor beta chains from one sample, sequenced in a study of CD8+ T cells in alopecia areata. Treatment described: oral pan-JAK inhibitor, 5-10 mg twice daily. Extracted from the samples, RNA was reverse transcribed into cDNA to serve as the sequencing template. Sequencing used immunoSEQ multiplex PCR; TCRdb keeps in-frame clones, though not all of them. Here the sample spans 150,000 to 200,000 clones, approximately 61% being singletons. Source: CD4+ T cells sorted from blood, taken at week 24, from a patient treated with tofacitinib. These receptors originate from a human donor with alopecia areata.

The chain is built from TRBV19 and TRBJ2-3; D is unresolved. The V gene lost 2 bases and the J gene lost 4 bases, with 7 bases spanning the gap. CDR1 LNHDA and CDR2 SQIVND come from the germline V gene (reference sequence). There are 13 residues in the CDR3. The CDR3, as DNA: TGTGCCAGTAGTATATCTTTCTCAGATACGCAGTATTTT. Residues: CASSISFSDTQYF.

This chain links TRBV30 with TRBJ2-2; perhaps D is TRBD1 or TRBD2 (5 bases each). The V end lost 6 bases, the J end lost 6 bases, and 17 bases lay between the germline ends. The CDR3 loop spans 14 amino acids. Germline CDR1 is GTSNPN and CDR2 is SVGIG (reference sequence). The CDR3 here is CACATGTPSGELFF. The CDR3 DNA sequence: TGTGCCTGCGCCACCGGGACCCCCTCCGGGGAGCTGTTTTTT.

The V call is TRBV5-1, the J call TRBJ2-3, with a weak D call TRBD2 (6 bases). Germline V CDR1 and CDR2: SGHRS, YFSETQ. This CDR3 spans 22 amino acids. V was shortened by 4 bases and J by 2 bases, with 35 bases between the two germline ends. CDR3 region: CASSLIGGVVENLASLTDTQYF. The DNA of the CDR3 is TGCGCCAGCAGCCTCATAGGCGGGGTGGTGGAAAATTTGGCATCTCTCACAGATACGCAGTATTTT.

This clone was seen more than once but under ten times. The CDR3 sequence: CASSLFNGHEQFF. CDR3 nucleotide sequence: TGTGCCAGCAGCTTATTTAACGGGCACGAGCAGTTCTTC. The rearrangement joins TRBV11-1 to TRBJ2-1; no definite D call. Trimming stripped 2 bases from V and 10 bases from J, with 12 bases between. Germline loops: CDR1 SGHAT, CDR2 FQDESV (reference sequence). This CDR3 region has 13 residues.

The V call is TRBV30, the J call TRBJ1-1, with D hard to call. The V end lost 0 bases, the J end lost 1 base, and 6 bases lay between the germline ends. The CDR3 is 13 amino acids. Germline V CDR1 and CDR2: GTSNPN, SVGIG (reference sequence). The CDR3 DNA reads as TGTGCCTGGAGTGTACCGGGGAACACTGAAGCTTTCTTT. This gives the protein CAWSVPGNTEAFF.

The chain couples TRBV30 to TRBJ1-2, with unresolved D. The CDR3 length is 11 residues. Trimming removed 3 bases from V and 2 bases from J, with 4 bases in between. In germline, CDR1 is GTSNPN, CDR2 SVGIG (reference sequence). CDR3 in amino acids: CAWRKNYGYTF. CDR3 nucleotide sequence: TGTGCCTGGAGAAAAAACTATGGCTACACCTTC.

In DNA form, the CDR3 reads TGCAGCGTTGGTGCGGGGAACACTGAAGCTTTCTTT. Translation gives CSVGAGNTEAFF. This chain uses TRBV29-1 with TRBJ1-1; no definite D call. The CDR3 sequence is 12 residues long. Deletions cut 4 bases from V and 1 base from J, with 7 bases between. The germline V gene has CDR1 SQVTM and CDR2 ANQGSEA.

The V and J genes are TRBV30 and TRBJ2-7; unclear D gene. In germline, CDR1 is GTSNPN, CDR2 SVGIG (reference sequence). This CDR3 has 11 residues. V was trimmed by 2 bases and J by 4 bases, leaving 6 bases between them. CDR3 DNA: TGTGCCTGGAGTTCTATTTACGAGCAGTACTTC. It encodes CAWSSIYEQYF.

This chain connects TRBV30 to TRBJ2-3; D is undetermined. The CDR3 length is 14 residues. Trimming left V 0 bases short and J 0 bases short, with 7 bases between. Germline values: CDR1 GTSNPN, CDR2 SVGIG (reference sequence). The CDR3, as DNA: TGTGCCTGGAGTGTTGGATTTAGCACAGATACGCAGTATTTT. This translates into CAWSVGFSTDTQYF.

This clone has more than one count but fewer than ten. The J gene is TRBJ1-2, the V gene TRBV2, with D maybe TRBD1 (6 bases). This CDR3 contains 15 residues. V shed 1 base and J shed 5 bases, with 14 bases lying between them. Germline values: CDR1 SNHLY, CDR2 FYNNEI. CDR3 sequence (DNA): TGTGCCAGCAGTGAAGTCGGGGGCCCCGCTTATGGCTACACCTTC. Translation gives CASSEVGGPAYGYTF.

This sequence joins TRBV2 and TRBJ1-5; TRBD1 is a possible D gene (6 bases). Germline V gives CDR1 SNHLY, CDR2 FYNNEI. The V gene lost 2 bases and the J gene lost 5 bases, with 16 bases spanning the gap. This CDR3 has 16 residues. DNA of the CDR3: TGTGCCAGCAGTGAACGAAGCGGAGGGGGGGATCAGCCCCAGCATTTT. This encodes CASSERSGGGDQPQHF.

Note on this clone: One end of the junction is discordant with germline, which a read error may explain. V is TRBV2 and J is TRBJ2-3, with 9 bases matching TRBD2. Germline CDR1 is SNHLY and CDR2 is FYNNEI. The CDR3 is made up of 8 amino acids. CDR3 sequence (DNA): TGTGCCAGCGGGACTAGCACTTTT. Protein sequence: CASGTSTF.

This clone was recorded once. One end of the junction does not line up with germline, which may come from a read error. CDR3 region: CSASDGGDRSF. For the CDR3, the DNA is TGCAGTGCCAGTGATGGAGGGGACCGATCCTTC. The V gene is TRBV20-1, the J gene TRBJ2-7, with D possibly matching TRBD2 (6 bases). Germline V gene data show CDR1 as DFQATT and CDR2 as SNEGSKA (reference sequence). The CDR3 has 11 residues.

V usage is TRBV29-1 and J usage is TRBJ1-1; TRBD1 matches at 9 bases. Looked up from germline, CDR1 is SQVTM and CDR2 is ANQGSEA. Trimming at V came to 6 bases and at J to 4 bases, leaving 15 bases not matched to a gene. The CDR3 is made up of 16 amino acids. CDR3 region: CSVRDRVLRGTTEAFF. DNA of the CDR3: TGCAGCGTCCGGGACAGGGTTTTGAGGGGCACCACTGAAGCTTTCTTT. Full variable domain (remainder filled in from reference TRBV29-1 and TRBJ1-1): SAVISQKPSRDICQRGTSLTIQCQVDSQVTMMFWYRQQPGQSLTLIATANQGSEATYESGFVIDKFPISRPNLTFSTLTVSNMSPEDSSIYLCSVRDRVLRGTTEAFFGQGTRLTVV.

The chain links TRBV29-1 to TRBJ2-5; D is unclear. The CDR3 runs to 12 residues. Germline CDR1 and CDR2: SQVTM and ANQGSEA. Trimming left V 4 bases short and J 1 base short, with 7 bases between. The CDR3 DNA is TGCAGCGTTGGGGGAATCCAAGAGACCCAGTACTTC. Protein product: CSVGGIQETQYF.

V usage is TRBV28 and J usage is TRBJ2-7; TRBD2 is a possible D gene (5 bases). The length of the CDR3 is 14 residues. The V and J ends lost 3 bases and 3 bases respectively, with 12 bases between them. Germline V lookup: CDR1 MDHEN, CDR2 SYDVKM. The CDR3 DNA sequence: TGTGCCAGCAGTTTGAGGGCCCTGGTCTACGAGCAGTACTTC. This sequence encodes CASSLRALVYEQYF.

The chain couples TRBV25-1 to TRBJ2-5; 10 bases map to TRBD2. There are 14 residues in the CDR3. V gave up 4 bases and J gave up 5 bases; unmatched junction bases: 4. The germline gives CDR1 MGHDK, CDR2 SYGVNS. CDR3 sequence: CASSVVLAGETQYF. DNA for the CDR3: TGTGCCAGCAGTGTTGTACTAGCGGGGGAGACCCAGTACTTC.

The chain links TRBV6-4 to TRBJ2-2; D could derive from TRBD1 or TRBD2 (6 bases each). The V and J ends lost 0 bases and 11 bases respectively, with 16 bases between them. CDR3 size: 15 residues. From germline, CDR1 is MRHNA and CDR2 SNTAGT. The CDR3 sequence is CASSDSPGGYGELFF. In nucleotides, the CDR3 is TGTGCCAGCAGTGACTCGCCCGGGGGCTACGGAGAGCTGTTTTTT.

The rearrangement links TRBV30 to TRBJ2-6; no firm D call. The germline V gene has CDR1 GTSNPN and CDR2 SVGIG (reference sequence). The CDR3 is 16 residues long. Trimming took 3 bases from V and 2 from J, leaving 14 bases between them. CDR3 bases: TGTGCCTGGAGCATGAGGTTGACGGCTGGGGCCAACGTCCTGACTTTC. It encodes CAWSMRLTAGANVLTF.

The chain combines TRBV7-6 with TRBJ1-1; D call uncertain. CDR1 is SGHVS, CDR2 FNYEAQ, per germline. The ends were cut back, 6 bases at V and 4 bases at J, with 15 bases in the middle. The CDR3 runs 14 residues. The CDR3 DNA follows: TGTGCCAGCAGTTACCTCATTGGTTCCACTGAAGCTTTCTTT. Protein product: CASSYLIGSTEAFF.

The V call is TRBV7-3, the J call TRBJ2-6, with no clear D. Trimming removed 5 bases from V and 2 bases from J, with 1 base in between. This CDR3 region has 12 residues. CDR1 is SGHTA, CDR2 FQGTGA, per germline. The CDR3 nucleotides are TGTGCCAGCAGCACTGGGGCCAACGTCCTGACTTTC. Translated, it gives CASSTGANVLTF. Full variable domain (rest looked up from reference TRBV7-3 and TRBJ2-6): GAGVSQTPSNKVTEKGKYVELRCDPISGHTALYWYRQSLGQGPEFLIYFQGTGAADDSGLPNDRFFAVRPEGSVSTLKIQRTERGDSAVYLCASSTGANVLTFGAGSRLTVL.

This clone turned up a few times. V and J are TRBV29-1 and TRBJ2-1; TRBD2 aligns across 7 bases. This CDR3 region has 14 residues. With 7 bases clipped from V and 9 bases from J, the junction kept 15 bases outside the gene matches. Germline CDR1 SQVTM, CDR2 ANQGSEA. CDR3: CSANKAGRFGEQFF. The CDR3 bases are TGCAGCGCCAACAAAGCGGGACGGTTCGGTGAGCAGTTCTTC.

This clone has more than one count but fewer than ten. V and J are TRBV5-6 and TRBJ1-1; D possibly corresponds to TRBD1 (6 bases). The germline V and J ends were trimmed by 4 bases and 4 bases, with 11 bases remaining between them. This CDR3 is built from 13 residues. Germline V CDR1 and CDR2: SGHDT, YYEEEE. The CDR3 coding sequence is TGTGCCAGCAGCAAACTGACAGGCACTGAAGCTTTCTTT. Translation: CASSKLTGTEAFF.

A single count supports this clone. The junction differs from germline at one of its ends, possibly a read error. The chain links TRBV27 to TRBJ2-1; D perhaps matches TRBD2 (5 bases). Germline-derived CDR1 and CDR2 are MNHEY and SMNVEV (reference sequence). The CDR3 sequence is 14 residues long. The CDR3 coding sequence is TGTGCCATCAGTGTCCGGGGATGGAACAATGAGCAGTTCTTC. This translates into CAISVRGWNNEQFF.

The rearrangement links TRBV4-3 to TRBJ2-3, with 11 bases matching TRBD1. The germline V gene has CDR1 LGHNA and CDR2 YSLEER. With 5 bases clipped from V and 4 bases from J, the junction kept 5 bases outside the gene matches. The CDR3 runs to 15 residues. The CDR3 DNA sequence: TGCGCCAGCAGCAGGGGACAGGGGGTATCAGATACGCAGTATTTT. It codes for CASSRGQGVSDTQYF.